The clone carrying this T cell receptor beta chain was picked up a small number of times. Its specificity is unknown. The V gene's germline CDR1 is SQVTM and CDR2 ANQGSEA. The CDR3 contains 15 residues. V was pared by 3 bases and J by 6 bases, with 6 bases of the junction left unmatched. The entry originates in a study of beta chain features in type 1 diabetes. As for the study in general: Healthy donors and patients had similar age, gender and cell yields.

Every bit of the isolated RNA underwent reverse transcription, so sequencing read expressed TCRB transcripts. The protocol was immunoSEQ multiplex PCR, while the TCRdb copy is restricted to in-frame clones and leaves out a portion. The profile shows 200,000 to 250,000 clones, around 68% of them singletons. Study-level points and caveats: Shorter templates might be favored by PCR, equally in patients and controls. There was a moderate but significant shortening of TCRB CDR3s in all four CD4+ subsets of Type 1 diabetes patients. Insertion counts at VDJ junctions were lower in type 1 diabetes patients, who also showed more deletions there.

This TCR was sampled from a man aged 30-40 years in good health. The source material was naive CD4+ T cells from blood. The rearrangement uses TRBV29-1 and TRBJ2-4, with 12 positions matching TRBD1. The CDR3 protein is CSVESGQGASNIQYF. As DNA, the CDR3 is TGCAGCGTTGAGTCGGGACAGGGGGCCTCAAACATTCAGTACTTC.